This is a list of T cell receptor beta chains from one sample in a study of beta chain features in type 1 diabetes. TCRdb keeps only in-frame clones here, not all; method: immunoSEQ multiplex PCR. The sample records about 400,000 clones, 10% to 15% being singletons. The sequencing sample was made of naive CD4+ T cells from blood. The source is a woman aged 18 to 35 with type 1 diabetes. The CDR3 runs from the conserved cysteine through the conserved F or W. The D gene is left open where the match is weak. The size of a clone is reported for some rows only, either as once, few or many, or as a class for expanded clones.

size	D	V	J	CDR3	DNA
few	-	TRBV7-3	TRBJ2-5	CASGRGGQETQYF	TGTGCCAGCGGACGGGGAGGCCAAGAGACCCAGTACTTC
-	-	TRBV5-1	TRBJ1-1	CASSPGDAEAFF	TGCGCCAGCAGTCCAGGGGACGCTGAAGCTTTCTTT
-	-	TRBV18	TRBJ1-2	CASSPQGLYGYTF	TGTGCCAGCTCACCCCAGGGACTCTATGGCTACACCTTC
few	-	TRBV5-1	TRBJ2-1	CASSLQGPNEQFF	TGCGCCAGCAGCTTACAGGGTCCCAATGAGCAGTTCTTC
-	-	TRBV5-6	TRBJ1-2	CASSLAGLAGTNYGYTF	TGTGCCAGCAGCTTGGCTGGGTTGGCAGGCACTAACTATGGCTACACCTTC
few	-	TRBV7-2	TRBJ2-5	CASSLTRETQYF	TGTGCCAGCAGCCTCACCCGGGAGACCCAGTACTTC
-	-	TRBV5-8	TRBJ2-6	CASSHGRSGANVLTF	TGTGCCAGCAGCCACGGCAGGTCTGGGGCCAACGTCCTGACTTTC
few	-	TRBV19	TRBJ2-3	CASSITLGSSTDTQYF	TGTGCCAGTAGTATCACCCTCGGGTCTAGCACAGATACGCAGTATTTT
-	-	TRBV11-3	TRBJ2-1	CASSSARSSYNEQFF	TGTGCCAGCAGCTCAGCAAGGAGCTCCTACAATGAGCAGTTCTTC
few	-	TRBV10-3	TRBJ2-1	CAIRDTGQVDNEQFF	TGTGCCATCAGAGATACAGGGCAGGTTGACAATGAGCAGTTCTTC
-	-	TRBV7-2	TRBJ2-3	CASSLQGSDTQYF	TGTGCCAGCAGCTTACAGGGGTCAGATACGCAGTATTTT
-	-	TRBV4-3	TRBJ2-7	CASSQDLPGSSYEQYF	TGCGCCAGCAGCCAAGATTTGCCGGGTAGCTCCTACGAGCAGTACTTC
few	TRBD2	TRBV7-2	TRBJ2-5	CASRTGLAGVVETQYF	TGTGCCAGCAGGACGGGGCTAGCGGGAGTGGTGGAGACCCAGTACTTC
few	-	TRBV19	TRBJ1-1	CASSIPGQAFF	TGTGCCAGTAGTATCCCGGGTCAAGCTTTCTTT
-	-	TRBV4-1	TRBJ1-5	CASSQEGGAAQPQHF	TGCGCCAGCAGCCAAGAGGGGGGAGCGGCTCAGCCCCAGCATTTT
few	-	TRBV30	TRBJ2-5	CAWSRQEDGTQYF	TGTGCCTGGAGTAGACAGGAGGACGGAACCCAGTACTTC